The sequence of this T cell receptor beta chain was determined in a study of lymphopenia after photon versus proton radiotherapy. The study, taken as a whole, reports: Survival link was tested only in deceased patients; proton benefit remains a possibility. Under photons, naive T cells and diversity fell while effector/memory populations rose.

Only in-frame clones appear in the TCRdb table, and some are missing; sequencing was by immunoSEQ multiplex PCR. The sample consists of around 50,000 clones, 84% of them appearing once. In regard to this clone: Its matching antigen is unknown.

V dropped 3 bases and J dropped 7; count of bases not matched to a gene: 9. CDR1 and CDR2 from the germline V gene are LNHNV and YYDKDF (reference sequence). This CDR3 is 15 amino acids long. This chain links TRBV15 with TRBJ2-7, with 10 nucleotides matching TRBD1. The specimen comprised peripheral blood, sampled from a patient treated with proton-based radiotherapy. This clonotype originated in a man in his sixties with pancreatic cancer. The CDR3 loop reads CATSSDRDRGPEQYF. CDR3 DNA: TGTGCCACCAGCAGCGATCGAGACAGGGGGCCTGAGCAGTACTTC.